These 24 T cell receptor beta chains originate from one sample sequenced in a study of control samples from healthy donors and cancer patients. Clones were read by immunoSEQ multiplex PCR, and TCRdb kept only the in-frame ones, dropping some. The data hold about 120,000 clones, with more than 70% observed a single time. The sequenced material came from blood. The receptor set was obtained from a woman in her seventies in good health.

The rearrangement joins TRBV7-6 to TRBJ1-1; 8 bases align to TRBD1. This CDR3 contains 15 residues. The ends lost 1 base at V and 5 bases at J; junction bases unmatched: 6. Germline V gene data show CDR1 as SGHVS and CDR2 as FNYEAQ. The CDR3 DNA reads TGTGCCAGCAGCTTAGTTCGACAGGGGAGGACTGAAGCTTTCTTT. It yields the protein CASSLVRQGRTEAFF.

This sequence joins TRBV18 and TRBJ2-2; D is perhaps TRBD1 (7 bases). Germline assignment: CDR1 KGHSH and CDR2 LQKENI. This CDR3 contains 15 residues. Trimming shortened V by 6 bases and J by 4 bases, and 15 bases separated the two germline ends. CDR3 sequence reads: CASSQYRGGTGELFF. In DNA form, the CDR3 reads TGTGCCAGCTCGCAATACAGGGGAGGCACCGGGGAGCTGTTTTTT. The full variable domain, rest sourced from reference TRBV18 and TRBJ2-2, is NAGVMQNPRHLVRRRGQEARLRCSPMKGHSHVYWYRQLPEEGLKFMVYLQKENIIDESGMPKERFSAEFPKEGPSILRIQQVVRGDSAAYFCASSQYRGGTGELFFGEGSRLTVL.

The table lists this clone with a count of one. This chain joins TRBV3-1 (or the pseudogene TRBV3-2) and TRBJ2-7; TRBD2 matches 9 bases. Germline V lookup: CDR1 LGHDT, CDR2 YNNKEL (reference sequence). The CDR3 has 15 amino acids. The ends lost 3 bases at V and 2 bases at J; junction bases unmatched: 5. CDR3 protein: CASSQGRGGPYEQYF. Written as DNA, the CDR3 is TGTGCCAGCAGCCAGGGGCGGGGGGGCCCCTACGAGCAGTACTTC.

The chain recombines TRBV19 with TRBJ1-1; D is unresolved. The CDR3 extends over 14 amino acids. V was clipped by 8 bases and J by 7 bases, with 20 bases between them. CDR1 is LNHDA, CDR2 SQIVND, per germline (reference sequence). The CDR3 DNA is TGTGCCAGTGCGGCCCTCCGACCGGAGGTTGAAGCTTTCTTT. The encoded protein is CASAALRPEVEAFF.

This chain links TRBV5-4 with TRBJ1-1; D is unresolved. The V end was cut by 4 bases, the J end by 1 base, with 11 bases between. CDR1 SGHNT and CDR2 YYREEE come from the germline V gene (reference sequence). CDR3 length equals 14 residues. The CDR3 loop is CASSLDRGNTEAFF. CDR3 sequence (DNA): TGTGCCAGCAGCCTCGACCGAGGGAACACTGAAGCTTTCTTT. The full variable domain, completed using reference TRBV5-4 and TRBJ1-1, is ETGVTQSPTHLIKTRGQQVTLRCSSQSGHNTVSWYQQALGQGPQFIFQYYREEENGRGNFPPRFSGLQFPNYSSELNVNALELDDSALYLCASSLDRGNTEAFFGQGTRLTVV.

The sample holds one count of this clone. The chain uses TRBV3-1 (or the pseudogene TRBV3-2) and TRBJ2-5; weak D call: TRBD2 (5 bases). Germline values: CDR1 LGHDT, CDR2 YNNKEL (reference sequence). This CDR3 is 14 amino acids long. Trimming removed 1 base at V and 4 bases at J, with 10 bases between. CDR3 coding DNA: TGTGCCAGCAGCCAAGGCTATGGAGGAGAGACCCAGTACTTC. As protein: CASSQGYGGETQYF.

The chain uses TRBV25-1 and TRBJ1-4; D gene ambiguous. The germline gives CDR1 MGHDK, CDR2 SYGVNS. V gave up 4 bases and J gave up 3 bases, with 12 bases separating them. The CDR3 spans 15 residues. The CDR3 region is CASSVAGNANEKLFF. The CDR3, as DNA: TGTGCCAGCAGTGTAGCCGGTAATGCTAATGAAAAACTGTTTTTT.

This chain connects TRBV9 to TRBJ2-3, with TRBD2 matching over 12 bases. V shed 4 bases and J 3 bases; nucleotides not matched to a gene: 6. Per germline, CDR1 SGDLS and CDR2 YYNGEE. The CDR3 is 16 residues long. In DNA, the CDR3 is TGTGCCAGCAGCCCCCGACTAGCGGGGGTGACAGATACGCAGTATTTT. Its translation is CASSPRLAGVTDTQYF.

The chain carries TRBV19 and TRBJ1-2; no definite D call. V was clipped by 3 bases and J by 0 bases, with 11 bases between them. Germline V gene data show CDR1 as LNHDA and CDR2 as SQIVND (reference sequence). The CDR3 has 15 residues. The CDR3, as DNA: TGTGCCAGTAGTATCGGTGGGGAAGCTAACTATGGCTACACCTTC. This sequence encodes CASSIGGEANYGYTF.

This clone was seen a single time. The J gene is TRBJ1-1, the V gene TRBV18; D perhaps matches TRBD1 (6 bases). The V gene's germline CDR1 is KGHSH and CDR2 LQKENI. The CDR3 consists of 15 residues. V was cut by 3 bases and J by 5 bases, with 16 bases left in between. Here the CDR3 reads CASSPRQVSGTEAFF. CDR3 DNA: TGTGCCAGCTCACCCCGACAGGTAAGCGGAACTGAAGCTTTCTTT.

To note about this clone: Different DNA sequences within this sample yield the same CDR3. This chain links TRBV9 with TRBJ2-5; TRBD2 agrees at 8 bases. CDR3 length: 15 residues. CDR1 SGDLS and CDR2 YYNGEE come from the germline V gene. Unmatched junction bases numbered 6, after V lost 4 bases and J lost 1 base. DNA of the CDR3: TGTGCCAGCAGCCCGGCGGGGGGCCTCCAAGAGACCCAGTACTTC. Its translation is CASSPAGGLQETQYF.

V usage is TRBV5-4 and J usage is TRBJ1-2; no clear D gene. The CDR3 consists of 14 residues. Trimming took off 0 bases at V and 4 bases at J, with 10 bases between the two ends. The germline gives CDR1 SGHNT, CDR2 YYREEE (reference sequence). The CDR3 protein is CASSLGTSVYGYTF. The CDR3 DNA follows: TGTGCCAGCAGCTTGGGCACCTCGGTCTATGGCTACACCTTC.

This rearrangement joins TRBV7-8 to TRBJ1-5; 7 bases line up with TRBD1. CDR3 length: 17 residues. CDR1 SGHVS and CDR2 FQNEAQ come from the germline V gene. V dropped 2 bases and J dropped 2; count of bases not matched to a gene: 9. The CDR3 protein is CASSLLGQPGGNQPQHF. The CDR3 coding sequence is TGTGCCAGCAGCTTACTGGGACAGCCGGGGGGCAATCAGCCCCAGCATTTT.

The chain carries TRBV7-9 and TRBJ1-4; TRBD1 agrees at 7 bases. The CDR3 has 14 amino acids. V gave up 7 bases and J gave up 7 bases; unmatched junction bases: 9. The germline V gene has CDR1 SEHNR and CDR2 FQNEAQ (reference sequence). The CDR3 spells CASTLTGLSEKLFF. In DNA, the CDR3 is TGTGCCAGCACCCTGACAGGGCTGAGTGAAAAACTGTTTTTT.

The gene calls are TRBV5-4 and TRBJ1-4; maybe TRBD1 (5 bases). V was shortened by 4 bases and J by 3 bases, with 13 bases between the two germline ends. Per germline, CDR1 SGHNT and CDR2 YYREEE (reference sequence). The CDR3 has 15 amino acids. For the CDR3, the DNA is TGTGCCAGCAGCCCCATGGGGCAAGCTAATGAAAAACTGTTTTTT. Its protein is CASSPMGQANEKLFF.

CDR3 protein: CASSGTTGTQYF. The CDR3 DNA follows: TGTGCCAGCAGTGGGACCACAGGAACGCAGTATTTT. The chain combines TRBV2 with TRBJ2-3; D possibly corresponds to TRBD1 (5 bases). CDR1 SNHLY and CDR2 FYNNEI come from the germline V gene. This CDR3 comprises 12 residues. Trimming took 4 bases from V and 9 from J, leaving 11 bases between them.

The rearrangement links TRBV11-3 to TRBJ2-1; the D is unclear. V shed 5 bases and J shed 5 bases, with 7 bases lying between them. The V gene's germline CDR1 is SGHNT and CDR2 YENEEA. The CDR3 extends over 12 amino acids. The CDR3 reads CASSPQDNEQFF. As DNA, the CDR3 is TGTGCCAGCAGCCCCCAGGACAATGAGCAGTTCTTC.

V is TRBV5-6 and J is TRBJ2-7; tentatively, D is TRBD1 or TRBD2 (5 bases each). The CDR3 runs to 14 residues. The germline V gene encodes CDR1 SGHDT and CDR2 YYEEEE. V was trimmed by 4 bases and J by 0 bases, leaving 11 bases between them. The CDR3 loop reads CASSQRDGSYEQYF. CDR3 coding DNA: TGTGCCAGCAGCCAGAGGGACGGCTCCTACGAGCAGTACTTC.

This clone came up a few times. The rearrangement links TRBV21-1 to TRBJ1-1. TRBV21-1 is marked as a pseudogene. The CDR3 runs to 17 residues. The CDR3: CASVPLAAGGSGTEAFF. DNA of the CDR3: TGTGCCAGCGTCCCCCTCGCGGCGGGGGGCTCTGGCACTGAAGCTTTCTTT.

The J gene is TRBJ2-4, the V gene TRBV27, with unresolved D. V was trimmed by 5 bases and J by 0 bases, leaving 8 bases between them. The germline V gene has CDR1 MNHEY and CDR2 SMNVEV (reference sequence). The CDR3 totals 14 residues. The CDR3 nucleotides are TGTGCCAGCAGTCCTCAGGTAGCCAAAAACATTCAGTACTTC. Protein product: CASSPQVAKNIQYF.

The chain is built from TRBV7-2 and TRBJ1-5; maybe TRBD1 (5 bases). CDR3 length equals 15 residues. V was pared by 2 bases and J by 6 bases, with 14 bases between. CDR1 is SGHTA, CDR2 FQGNSA, per germline. The CDR3 spells CASSLQGLLGQPQHF. In DNA, the CDR3 is TGTGCCAGCAGCTTACAGGGTTTGTTGGGTCAGCCCCAGCATTTT.

The gene calls are TRBV19 and TRBJ2-5; 9 bases are shared with TRBD2. This CDR3 spans 15 amino acids. The trim removed 5 bases at V and 6 bases at J, leaving 10 bases unmatched. The germline V gene has CDR1 LNHDA and CDR2 SQIVND (reference sequence). In DNA form, the CDR3 reads TGTGCCAGTAGTCCAGCGGGGGGCTACTGGAAGACCCAGTACTTC. It specifies CASSPAGGYWKTQYF. The full variable domain, rest sourced from reference TRBV19 and TRBJ2-5, is DGGITQSPKYLFRKEGQNVTLSCEQNLNHDAMYWYRQDPGQGLRLIYYSQIVNDFQKGDIAEGYSVSREKKESFPLTVTSAQKNPTAFYLCASSPAGGYWKTQYFGPGTRLLVL.

This chain joins TRBV10-3 and TRBJ1-3, with D unclear. The CDR3 spans 15 residues. V lost 4 bases and J lost 0, with 10 bases in between. The V gene's germline CDR1 is ENHRY and CDR2 SYGVKD. The CDR3 spells CAISGGRTSGNTIYF. The CDR3 nucleotides read TGTGCCATCAGTGGAGGTAGGACCTCTGGAAACACCATATATTTT.

V usage is TRBV7-9 and J usage is TRBJ1-1; D is ambiguous. The V and J ends lost 1 base and 11 bases respectively, with 11 bases between them. The CDR3 totals 12 residues. CDR1 and CDR2 (germline): SEHNR, FQNEAQ (reference sequence). Here the CDR3 DNA reads TGTGCCAGCAGCTTAGAACCACCCGGGGCTTTCTTT. Protein product: CASSLEPPGAFF.